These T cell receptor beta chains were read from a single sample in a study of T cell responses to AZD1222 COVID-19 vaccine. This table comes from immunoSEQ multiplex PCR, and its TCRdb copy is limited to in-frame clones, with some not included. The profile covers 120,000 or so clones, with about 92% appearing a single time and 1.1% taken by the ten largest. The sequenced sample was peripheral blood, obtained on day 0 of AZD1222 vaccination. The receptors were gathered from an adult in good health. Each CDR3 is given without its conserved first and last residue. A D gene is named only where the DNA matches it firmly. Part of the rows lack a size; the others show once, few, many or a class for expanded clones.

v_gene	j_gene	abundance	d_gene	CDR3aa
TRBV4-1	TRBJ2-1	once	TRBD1	ASSQDRTGSYNEQF
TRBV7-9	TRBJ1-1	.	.	ASRIEVGNTEAF
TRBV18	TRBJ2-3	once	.	ASSPPAIDTQY
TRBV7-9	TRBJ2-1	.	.	ASSSRLKISLLPEQF
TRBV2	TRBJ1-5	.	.	ASSRDSLQMWPQH
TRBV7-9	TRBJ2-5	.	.	ASSLLPRARETQY
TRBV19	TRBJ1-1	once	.	ASSITGVNTEAF
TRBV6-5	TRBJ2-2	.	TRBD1	ASITGTGLGGELF
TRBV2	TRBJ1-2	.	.	ASNQRGFGYT
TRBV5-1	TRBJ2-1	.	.	ASSLESHIAYNEQF
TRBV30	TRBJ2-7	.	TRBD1	ASQDRGSYEQY
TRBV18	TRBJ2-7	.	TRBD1	ASSPEDRGMVQY
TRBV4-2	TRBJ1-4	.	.	ASSLRQINEKLF
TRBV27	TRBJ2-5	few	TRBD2	ASSLSVAGGKETQY
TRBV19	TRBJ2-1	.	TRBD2	ASSIESAGGPNEQF
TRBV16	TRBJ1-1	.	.	ASSQTSSGKTF
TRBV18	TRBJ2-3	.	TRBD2	ASSPFGTSGSTDTQY
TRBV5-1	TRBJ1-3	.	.	ASSLDTASGNTIY
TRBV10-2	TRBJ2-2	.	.	ASFVEGRTTGELF
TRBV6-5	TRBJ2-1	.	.	ASSYKGSSYNEQF
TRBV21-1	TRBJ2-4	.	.	ASSNRLKVQDRGYTVAKNIQY
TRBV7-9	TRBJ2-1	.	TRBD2	ASRLGTSGALSNEQF
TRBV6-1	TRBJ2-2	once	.	ASSELGPIRTGELF
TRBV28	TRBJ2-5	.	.	ASSFPSGWWETQY
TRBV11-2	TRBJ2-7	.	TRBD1	ASSSRGGENLDEQY
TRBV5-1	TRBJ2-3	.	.	ASSLAPRLSTDTQY
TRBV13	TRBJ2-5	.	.	ASSVRLNPKETQY
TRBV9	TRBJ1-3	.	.	ASSALGNTIY
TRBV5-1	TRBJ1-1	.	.	ASRNRQYSNTEAF